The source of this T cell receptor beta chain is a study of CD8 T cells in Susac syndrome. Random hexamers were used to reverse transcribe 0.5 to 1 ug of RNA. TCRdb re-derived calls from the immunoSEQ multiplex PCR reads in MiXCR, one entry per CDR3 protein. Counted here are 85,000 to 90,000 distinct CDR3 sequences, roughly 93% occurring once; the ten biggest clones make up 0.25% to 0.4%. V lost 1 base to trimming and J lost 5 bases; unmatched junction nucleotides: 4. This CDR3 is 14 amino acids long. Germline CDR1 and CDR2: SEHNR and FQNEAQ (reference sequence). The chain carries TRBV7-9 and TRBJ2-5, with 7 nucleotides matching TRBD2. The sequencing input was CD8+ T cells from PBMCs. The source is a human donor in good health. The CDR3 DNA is TGTGCCAGCAGCTTAGAGCGGGGAGGGGAGACCCAGTACTTC. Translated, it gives CASSLERGGETQYF.